This TCR beta chain is from a study of blood T cell repertoires in COVID-19. Whole-study context: Sources were T cells, B-cell-depleted T cells, or PBMCs; the material itself was cDNA or gDNA.

Authors' data handling: Quantification of nucleated cells was approximated via reference gene primer amplification. Some clones are missing from TCRdb's copy, which holds only in-frame ones; the method was immunoSEQ multiplex PCR. D and trimming were read from the DNA, whereas the V and J calls and clone size are those reported in that table. The profile shows approximately 130,000 clones, around nine tenths of them singletons. The CDR3 has 15 amino acids. With V trimmed by 0 bases and J by 6 bases, 4 bases remained unmatched. Germline V gene lookup returns CDR1 SQVTM and CDR2 ANQGSEA. Sequenced sample: peripheral blood. The chain recombines TRBV29-1 with TRBJ2-1, with TRBD2 matching 11 bases. The receptor comes from a human donor in a cohort sampled during active COVID-19. The CDR3 spells CSVEELAGDVNEQFF. CDR3 nucleotides: TGCAGCGTTGAAGAACTAGCGGGGGATGTCAATGAGCAGTTCTTC.